This entry is about one TCR beta chain. Its antigen is not yet known. A much larger clone sits a single nucleotide away, making a read error possible. The TCR beta CDR3 regions were amplified from RNA transcripts. For the first round of RT-PCR on the TCR CDR3, the HTBI primer set was used together with the Qiagen OneStep RT-PCR kit. Libraries were constructed in a second round of multiplex PCR, after which size selection and purification were carried out. The libraries were sequenced on an Illumina HiSeq2000 using paired-end 100 bp reads. In the paper's pipeline: SOAPnuke was used to process the raw data, removing reads that contained adapters or uncalled bases, had a mean Phred below 15, or lacked an exact match to the constant primer or identifier. COPE v1.2.5 was used to merge high-quality paired reads, and clonotypes were defined as unique nucleotide sequences. Clonotypes were aligned to IMGT TRBV, TRBD and TRBJ reference segments using MiTCR v1.1. The analysis was restricted to V-J combinations with a frequency above 0.0001, which together covered approximately 99% of the repertoires. A TCS score was defined as the ratio of F50 (clonal expansion) to E x V (chaos), with BLOSUM62-based TCRdist applied between CDR3 peptides within each V-J. Welch's t-statistics and random forest reduced around 510 V-J features to roughly 13, which were used in a naive Bayes classifier (R e1071). TCRdb reprocessed the public reads (quality trimming at Q25 with fastp, clone calling with MiXCR) and kept in-frame beta chains. Rows matching on CDR3 protein sequence are summarized as one entry with the most common DNA and genes. TCRdb, not the authors, supplied the V and J calls. In this sample the table shows a few hundred thousand distinct CDR3 sequences, roughly 15% of which occur a single time. The ten top clones hold about an eighth of the sample.

These data come from a study of T cells in Graves' hyperthyroidism and ophthalmopathy (dated by TCRdb to the late 2010s). At the level of the whole study: Peripheral blood samples were taken at initial diagnosis, before any treatment was given. To identify TCR V-J signatures that set the groups apart, the researchers used a discovery cohort of roughly 100 patients, made up of 40 to 45 with Graves' ophthalmopathy and some 55 with stable Graves' hyperthyroidism. After blood sampling, hyperthyroidism patients were treated with methimazole at a starting dose of 30 mg daily, and ophthalmopathy patients were treated with high-dose intravenous methylprednisolone. In addition, the study compared T-cell repertoires in thyroid tissue and in blood from several Graves' hyperthyroidism patients. TCR Vbeta CDR3 sequencing of around 130 peripheral blood samples (around 45 ophthalmopathy, 75 to 85 hyperthyroidism and roughly 17 progressor patients) is reported in the paper. Prospective prediction of ophthalmopathy was tested in an independent validation cohort of about 19 hyperthyroidism patients and 17 patients who later progressed to ophthalmopathy. The 90 to 100 discovery patients were randomly split 7:3 into training and test sets.

Results the study describes overall, beyond this receptor: Ophthalmopathy was separated from stable hyperthyroidism by a 13 V-J signature model, with approximately 90% sensitivity and about 84% specificity obtained in cross-validation and 80%/75% obtained in testing. In validation, the model predicted progression to ophthalmopathy a median of about 5.9 months before onset, with roughly 70% sensitivity and about 72% specificity. Most expanded thyroid clonotypes (frequency above 0.001) were also found in blood, which suggests that blood repertoires may mirror thyroid immune responses. No statistical method was used to set the sample size in advance, and investigators knew the group allocation.

Per the germline V gene, MGHDK is the CDR1 and SYGVNS is the CDR2. The CDR3 goes from the cysteine to the phenylalanine over 15 residues. Just CDR3 DNA is preserved here, 45 bases in frame from base 1. V is cut by 3 bases and J by 5 bases, and the space between the germline ends is 16 bases. Hyperthyroidism patients were aged 18 to 65 years and newly diagnosed, with disease duration of less than 2 months. Exclusion was applied to patients with uncontrolled infections, other autoimmune diseases, pregnancy or lactation. Clinical symptoms, serum thyroxine and TRAb, thyroid ultrasound, and orbital computed tomography formed the basis for the diagnoses. Blood from progressor patients was collected at the time of first diagnosis with hyperthyroidism, before any ophthalmopathy symptoms had appeared. Ficoll-Paque density gradient centrifugation was used to isolate PBMCs from 10 ml of fresh peripheral blood. Patients classed as progressors first received a Graves' hyperthyroidism diagnosis and then went on to develop ophthalmopathy during follow-up. Total RNA was extracted using Trizol reagent, and RNA quality was assessed on an Agilent 2100 Bioanalyzer.

The sequencing sample was made of blood. The sequence is built from TRBV25-1 and TRBJ2-5, and perhaps TRBD2 as D gene, on 5 matching bases. The TCR sequence derives from a woman in her 40s with Graves' hyperthyroidism that later progressed to Graves' ophthalmopathy. The CDR3 region: CASSDPEDSGETQYF. The nucleotide sequence reads as follows: TGTGCCAGCAGTGACCCCGAGGACTCCGGGGAGACCCAGTACTTC.